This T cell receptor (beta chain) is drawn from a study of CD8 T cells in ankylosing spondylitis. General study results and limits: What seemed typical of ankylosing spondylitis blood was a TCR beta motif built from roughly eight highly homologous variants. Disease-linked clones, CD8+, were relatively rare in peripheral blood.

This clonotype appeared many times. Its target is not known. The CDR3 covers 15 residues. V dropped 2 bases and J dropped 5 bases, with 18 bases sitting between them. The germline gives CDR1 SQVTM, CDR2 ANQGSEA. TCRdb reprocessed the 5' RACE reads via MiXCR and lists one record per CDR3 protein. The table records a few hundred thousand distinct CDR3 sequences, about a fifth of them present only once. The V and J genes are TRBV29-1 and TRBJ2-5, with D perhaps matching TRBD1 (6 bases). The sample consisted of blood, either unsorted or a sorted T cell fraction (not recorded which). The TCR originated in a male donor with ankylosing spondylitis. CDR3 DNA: TGCAGCGTTGAAAGTGTCAGGGGCCTCTATGAGACCCAGTACTTC. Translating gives CSVESVRGLYETQYF.